Listed here is a single T cell receptor (beta chain). No antigen is known for it. It has no much larger one-base neighbor in the sample; base qualities were not kept. CDR1 SGHNT and CDR2 YYREEE are derived from the germline V gene (reference sequence). V is pruned by 1 base and J by 2 bases, leaving 6 bases of the junction without a gene match. The CDR3, from cysteine to phenylalanine, totals 16 residues. The sequence is cut down to CDR3 DNA, 48 bases in frame from base 1. One collaborating source in Seattle enrolled patients during active infection and followed them longitudinally through the course of disease. The collaborating institutions used their own protocols to collect whole blood in K2EDTA tubes. For TCRbeta analysis, collaborators shipped samples in one of three forms: frozen whole blood, isolated PBMCs, or DNA extracted from either of those sample types. These data belong to a study of blood T cell repertoires in COVID-19 (dated by TCRdb to 2019 to 2021). Regarding the research as a whole: Samples covering the acute and convalescent phases of COVID-19 were provided by collaborators in the United States, Italy and Spain. Sample metadata almost always included a de-identified subject ID, COVID-19 status, age in years and sex. The repertoires were released in a freely available public database intended as a resource for research on the immune response to SARS-CoV-2. Where HLA class I and class II types were available, the types were taken from metadata supplied by the sample provider, not from assay-based typing. Samples came from the ongoing ImmuneRACE study (first 160 participants) plus 1,254 subjects from 6 global collaborators. The prospective study material was composed of cDNA or gDNA derived from T cells, B-cell-depleted T cells, or PBMCs. Deeply sampled blood TCRbeta repertoires from subjects exposed to, actively infected with, or recovered from COVID-19 were included in the dataset.

The research as a whole found: The quantity of clinical and demographic metadata differed by source and by participant and was supplied without curation.

The immunoSEQ Assay, a bias-controlled multiplex PCR, was used to amplify TCRbeta CDR3 regions from genomic DNA. Concerning the study's data processing: Nucleated cell counts per sample were estimated from amplification of reference gene primers within the assay. To quantify the absolute abundance of each unique TCRbeta CDR3 rearrangement, sequence reads were collapsed and filtered. For each sample, productive Simpson clonality was calculated as the square root of Simpson's diversity index over productive rearrangements. TCRdb took over this immuneACCESS table, retaining in-frame rearrangements with V and J assigned. Such tables are incomplete; in checked studies, under half of the missing clones stem from an unresolved V gene, and the remainder is unexplained. The V and J calls and clone size were taken over from that table, and D and trimming were inferred from the DNA. A total of 130,000 to 150,000 clones appear in this sample, approximately 92% of them only once. Roughly an eighth of the sample goes to the ten largest clones.

The chain was built from TRBV5-4 and TRBJ2-7, with 10 bases matching TRBD2. What was sequenced was peripheral blood. This TCR was sampled from a man in his late teens or twenties with COVID-19, enrolled during active disease. The CDR3 has the sequence CASSLFASGRPYEQYF. The nucleotide sequence reads TGTGCCAGCAGCTTGTTCGCTAGCGGGAGACCCTACGAGCAGTACTTC.